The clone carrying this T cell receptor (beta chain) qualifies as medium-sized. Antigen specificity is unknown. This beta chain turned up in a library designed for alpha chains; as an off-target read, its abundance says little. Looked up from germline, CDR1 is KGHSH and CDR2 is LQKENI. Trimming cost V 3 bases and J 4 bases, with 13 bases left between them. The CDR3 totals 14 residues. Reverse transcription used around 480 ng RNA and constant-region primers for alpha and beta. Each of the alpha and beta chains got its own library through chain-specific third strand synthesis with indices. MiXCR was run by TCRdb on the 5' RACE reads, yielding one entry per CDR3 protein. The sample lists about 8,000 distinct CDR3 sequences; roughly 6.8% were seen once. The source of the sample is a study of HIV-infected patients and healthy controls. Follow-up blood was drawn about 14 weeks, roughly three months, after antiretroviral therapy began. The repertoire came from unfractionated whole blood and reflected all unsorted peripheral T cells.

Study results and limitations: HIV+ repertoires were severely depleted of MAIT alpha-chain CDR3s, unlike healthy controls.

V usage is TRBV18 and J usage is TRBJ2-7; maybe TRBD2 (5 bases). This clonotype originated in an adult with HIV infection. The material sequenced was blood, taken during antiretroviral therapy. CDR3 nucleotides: TGTGCCAGCTCACCGCCCACGGGGATTTACGAGCAGTACTTC. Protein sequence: CASSPPTGIYEQYF.